This T cell receptor beta chain was retrieved from a study of cytomegalovirus exposure and HLA in healthy donors. The PCR used 60 Vbeta and 13 Jbeta primers. Repertoires were generated with immunoSEQ multiplex PCR, while TCRdb's copy carries only in-frame clones and drops some. Among hundreds of thousands of clones, about 75% were seen once, and the ten largest hold 2% to 2.5%. Per the germline V gene, CDR1 is SEHNR and CDR2 is FQNEAQ (reference sequence). The CDR3 covers 15 residues. Germline trimming cut 4 bases from V and 6 bases from J; bases unmatched to any gene: 12. The TCR was taken from a female donor in good health and CMV-seronegative. The specimen was PBMCs. This sequence joins TRBV7-9 and TRBJ2-7; 7 bases are shared with TRBD1. This CDR3 is CASSSPTGLEGEQYF. CDR3 sequence (DNA): TGTGCCAGCAGCTCCCCGACAGGGCTAGAGGGCGAGCAGTACTTC. Full variable domain (remainder filled in from reference TRBV7-9 and TRBJ2-7): DTGVSQNPRHKITKRGQNVTFRCDPISEHNRLYWYRQTLGQGPEFLTYFQNEAQLEKSRLLSDRFSAERPKGSFSTLEIQRTEQGDSAMYLCASSSPTGLEGEQYFGPGTRLTVT.